Following are 16 T cell receptor beta chains from one sample sequenced in a study of T cell repertoires in cytomegalovirus infection (dated by TCRdb to between 2018 and 2021). The meaning of the sample's treatment or condition label: in vitro stimulation with specific CMV peptide epitopes to enrich CMV-specific T cells. For sequencing, an Illumina HiSeq 1500 was employed. TCRdb trimmed the raw reads at Q25, called clones with MiXCR and kept productive beta chains. Duplicate CDR3 protein sequences are folded into a single record with the most common DNA and genes. Across this sample there are around 100,000 distinct CDR3 sequences, with around 45% seen only once. Together, the top ten hold about 74% of the sample. No antigens are known for them. The sample in question was CD8+ T cells from cultured PBMCs, obtained from culture after CMV antigen stimulation. The receptors stem from a human donor in good health (CMV status not recorded). Some clones in this sample may be carry-over from other donors' samples.

V usage is TRBV7-8 and J usage is TRBJ2-1, with D unclear. The CDR3 is 12 amino acids. V lost 1 base to trimming and J lost 8 bases, with 6 bases between them. Germline V gene data show CDR1 as SGHVS and CDR2 as FQNEAQ. In DNA form, the CDR3 reads TGTGCCAGCAGCTTAGGGGCGGATGAGCAGTTCTTC. Amino acids: CASSLGADEQFF.

The CDR3 DNA reads TGTGCCAGCAGTTTTTCGGCGGGGCCTTTTAATGAGCAGTTCTTC. Translation: CASSFSAGPFNEQFF. The chain carries TRBV12-3 or TRBV12-4 and TRBJ2-1; a possible D gene is TRBD2 (6 bases). V gave up 3 bases and J gave up 7 bases, with 16 bases separating them. This CDR3 is built from 15 residues.

CDR3 amino acids: CSVTGGALTTEAFF. CDR3 DNA: TGCAGCGTCACAGGGGGCGCATTGACCACTGAAGCTTTCTTT. The J gene is TRBJ1-1, the V gene TRBV29-1; 9 bases agree with TRBD1. CDR1 and CDR2 (germline): SQVTM, ANQGSEA. Trimming at V came to 6 bases and at J to 4 bases, leaving 9 bases not matched to a gene. CDR3 length: 14 residues.

The chain recombines TRBV5-1 with TRBJ2-7; weak D call: TRBD2 (5 bases). Per germline, CDR1 SGHRS and CDR2 YFSETQ. V lost 3 bases and J 2 bases, leaving 21 bases between the germline ends. The CDR3 spans 17 residues. The CDR3 spells CASSYGEWGSVAYEQYF. The CDR3 DNA is TGCGCCAGCAGCTACGGGGAATGGGGTAGCGTTGCCTACGAGCAGTACTTC.

This rearrangement joins TRBV11-2 to TRBJ2-3, with TRBD1 identical over 7 bases. The CDR3 has 14 amino acids. V was pared by 2 bases and J by 6 bases, with 5 bases of the junction left unmatched. The germline CDR1 and CDR2 sequences are SGHAT and FQNNGV. DNA for the CDR3: TGTGCCAGCAGCTTATTCGACAGGGATGATACGCAGTATTTT. Protein: CASSLFDRDDTQYF.

This clonotype was observed a handful of times. The V and J genes are TRBV7-3 and TRBJ2-7; D gene unclear. The CDR3 consists of 14 residues. Looked up from germline, CDR1 is SGHTA and CDR2 is FQGTGA. The germline V and J ends were trimmed by 5 bases and 0 bases, with 11 bases remaining between them. The CDR3 DNA is TGTGCCAGCAGCCAAGGGTATGTCTCCTACGAGCAGTACTTC. It encodes CASSQGYVSYEQYF.

This rearrangement joins TRBV28 to TRBJ2-1, with D tentatively TRBD2 (7 bases). The ends were cut back, 6 bases at V and 0 bases at J, with 9 bases in the middle. The CDR3 consists of 14 residues. The germline gives CDR1 MDHEN, CDR2 SYDVKM. The CDR3 spells CASRGGPSYNEQFF. In DNA, the CDR3 is TGTGCCAGCAGGGGGGGGCCCTCCTACAATGAGCAGTTCTTC.

This clonotype has a count of ten or more. The chain recombines TRBV6-5 with TRBJ1-5; no reliable D call. Germline CDR1 and CDR2: MNHEY and SVGAGI. Trimming pared 0 bases from V and 5 bases from J, leaving 8 bases between. The CDR3 consists of 14 residues. CDR3 sequence: CASSYSIYDQPQHF. CDR3 coding DNA: TGTGCCAGCAGTTACTCGATTTACGATCAGCCCCAGCATTTT.

CDR3 in amino acids: CASSLSLAAGSYGYTF. CDR3 nucleotides: TGTGCCAGCAGCTTGAGTCTTGCAGCAGGGTCCTATGGCTACACCTTC. The V call is TRBV5-6, the J call TRBJ1-2, with a weak D call TRBD1 (5 bases). Trimming pared 1 base from V and 4 bases from J, leaving 17 bases between. The CDR3 loop spans 16 amino acids. Germline CDR1 reads SGHDT; CDR2 reads YYEEEE.

The V call is TRBV7-6, the J call TRBJ1-1, with 9 bases aligning to TRBD1. Germline V lookup: CDR1 SGHVS, CDR2 FNYEAQ. This CDR3 is built from 14 residues. V trimming: 4 bases; J trimming: 2 bases; junction bases outside the gene matches: 2. The CDR3 loop reads CASSSGQGNTEAFF. In nucleotides, the CDR3 is TGTGCCAGCAGCTCGGGACAGGGAAACACTGAAGCTTTCTTT.

This sequence joins TRBV7-6 and TRBJ1-5; 8 nucleotides line up with TRBD1. The CDR3 covers 14 residues. CDR1 SGHVS and CDR2 FNYEAQ come from the germline V gene. With 3 bases clipped from V and 5 bases from J, the junction kept 3 bases outside the gene matches. CDR3 sequence: CASSFSGGDQPQHF. The CDR3 DNA reads as TGTGCCAGCAGCTTTTCAGGGGGCGATCAGCCCCAGCATTTT.

DNA of the CDR3: TGTGCCAGCAAGCCCGTGGAGGCGACTAATGAAAAACTGTTTTTT. It is translated as CASKPVEATNEKLFF. The V call is TRBV12-3 or TRBV12-4, the J call TRBJ1-4; D is unclear. The ends were cut back, 7 bases at V and 2 bases at J, with 14 bases in the middle. This CDR3 is 15 amino acids long.

Written as DNA, the CDR3 is TGCGCCAGCAGCCCTACGGTTAGCGGGGGGGCCCGACCCTACAATGAGCAGTTCTTC. It is translated as CASSPTVSGGARPYNEQFF. The V and J genes are TRBV4-1 and TRBJ2-1, with 11 bases fitting TRBD2. The CDR3 covers 19 residues. The V segment lost 4 bases and the J segment 2 bases; nucleotides outside the gene matches: 13. Germline V gene lookup returns CDR1 MGHRA and CDR2 YSYEKL.

This rearrangement joins TRBV12-3 or TRBV12-4 to TRBJ2-2; maybe TRBD1 (6 bases). Trimming left V 5 bases short and J 2 bases short, with 9 bases between. CDR3 length: 14 amino acids. The CDR3 DNA reads TGTGCCAGCAGTCTGGGGACAAACACCGGGGAGCTGTTTTTT. Translating it yields CASSLGTNTGELFF.

This clonotype was recorded a few times. The chain combines TRBV12-3 or TRBV12-4 with TRBJ1-3; D ambiguous. The V gene lost 4 bases and the J gene lost 0 bases, with 13 bases spanning the gap. The CDR3 spans 16 residues. The CDR3 spells CASSSYSFYSGNTIYF. DNA for the CDR3: TGTGCCAGCAGTTCCTACAGCTTTTACTCTGGAAACACCATATATTTT.

The chain uses TRBV4-1 and TRBJ1-1; 9 bases fit TRBD1. V was clipped by 1 base and J by 3 bases; unmatched bases: 3. This CDR3 is built from 15 residues. Germline loops: CDR1 MGHRA, CDR2 YSYEKL. The CDR3 here is CASSQVGQGYTEAFF. The CDR3 nucleotides read TGCGCCAGCAGCCAAGTGGGACAGGGCTACACTGAAGCTTTCTTT.